Following are 28 T cell receptor beta chains from one sample sequenced in a study of early T cells in non-severe SARS-CoV-2 infection. One entry per CDR3 protein, called by TCRdb with MiXCR from the 5' RACE reads. The table lists approximately 66,000 distinct CDR3 sequences, 12% of them singletons, with over 1% in the top ten. The sequencing used whole blood, collected at baseline. The receptors shown here come from an adult who was a healthcare worker with PCR-confirmed SARS-CoV-2 infection or an uninfected control (not recorded which). The donor label of this sample is uncertain.

The genes are TRBV20-1 and TRBJ2-3, with D possibly being TRBD2 (6 bases). CDR1 and CDR2 from the germline V gene are DFQATT and SNEGSKA (reference sequence). Trimming took off 6 bases at V and 2 bases at J, with 15 bases between the two ends. CDR3 length: 14 residues. The CDR3 sequence: CSAERLVNTDTQYF. CDR3 coding DNA: TGCAGTGCCGAACGACTAGTAAACACAGATACGCAGTATTTT.

This clonotype was seen at least ten times. CDR3 in amino acids: CASSRLFGYEQYV. CDR3 sequence (DNA): TGTGCCAGCAGTCGGCTGTTCGGGTACGAGCAGTACGTC. This chain joins TRBV5-6 and TRBJ2-7; D is uncertain. Germline V lookup: CDR1 SGHDT, CDR2 YYEEEE. V was trimmed by 5 bases and J by 4 bases, leaving 13 bases between them. This CDR3 comprises 13 residues.

This clonotype was seen more than once but under ten times. The V gene is TRBV7-8, the J gene TRBJ2-1; 11 nucleotides align to TRBD2. Germline loops: CDR1 SGHVS, CDR2 FQNEAQ. V was clipped by 2 bases and J by 6 bases; unmatched bases: 12. The CDR3 consists of 18 residues. The CDR3 sequence: CASSLTGTSGMTGNEQFF. CDR3 DNA: TGTGCCAGCAGCTTAACCGGGACTAGCGGAATGACCGGCAATGAGCAGTTCTTC.

The chain is built from TRBV6-5 and TRBJ1-1, with 10 bases matching TRBD1. This CDR3 is built from 15 residues. CDR1 MNHEY and CDR2 SVGAGI come from the germline V gene. J was trimmed by 5 bases and V by 7 bases; bases with no gene match: 10. The DNA for the CDR3 is TGTGCCAGCACCCGACAGGGGGCTGGGATGACTGAAGCTTTCTTT. This sequence encodes CASTRQGAGMTEAFF.

The chain links TRBV7-2 to TRBJ1-1; D gene unclear. V lost 5 bases and J lost 0, with 10 bases in between. Germline loops: CDR1 SGHTA, CDR2 FQGNSA. This CDR3 region has 14 residues. The DNA for the CDR3 is TGTGCCAGCAGCCCGACGGAATTGAACACTGAAGCTTTCTTT. It is translated as CASSPTELNTEAFF.

This clonotype showed up just a few times. V usage is TRBV5-1 and J usage is TRBJ1-4, with D unresolved. V was trimmed by 2 bases and J by 3 bases, leaving 11 bases between them. Germline V gene data show CDR1 as SGHRS and CDR2 as YFSETQ. CDR3 length: 15 residues. Here the CDR3 DNA reads TGCGCCAGCAGCTTCGATCTCTCGTCTAATGAAAAACTGTTTTTT. Protein: CASSFDLSSNEKLFF.

The V call is TRBV6-6, the J call TRBJ1-1; 10 bases map to TRBD1. In germline, CDR1 is MNHNY, CDR2 SVGAGI (reference sequence). V lost 6 bases, J lost 10 bases, and 5 bases stayed unmatched. The CDR3 sequence is 12 residues long. The CDR3 bases are TGTGCCAGCAGCCCGGGACAGGGGACAGCTTTCTTT. Protein sequence: CASSPGQGTAFF.

V is TRBV18 and J is TRBJ2-3; 7 bases align to TRBD1. The CDR3 is made up of 14 amino acids. Losses at the gene ends were 4 bases for V and 1 base for J; bases not matched to a gene: 2. The germline V gene has CDR1 KGHSH and CDR2 LQKENI. CDR3 sequence (DNA): TGTGCCAGCTCACGACAGGGTGGCACAGATACGCAGTATTTT. This translates into CASSRQGGTDTQYF. Looking up the rest from reference TRBV18 and TRBJ2-3 gives the full variable domain: NAGVMQNPRHLVRRRGQEARLRCSPMKGHSHVYWYRQLPEEGLKFMVYLQKENIIDESGMPKERFSAEFPKEGPSILRIQQVVRGDSAAYFCASSRQGGTDTQYFGPGTRLTVL.

Only a few counts were recorded for this clonotype. This rearrangement joins TRBV6-1 to TRBJ2-7; D is possibly TRBD1 (5 bases). V lost 1 base, J lost 6 bases, and 19 bases lay in between. The germline V gene encodes CDR1 MNHNS and CDR2 SASEGT. The CDR3 totals 16 residues. CDR3 protein: CASSEGFLGHQLEQYV. CDR3 nucleotides: TGTGCCAGCAGTGAAGGATTCCTCGGACACCAACTCGAGCAGTACGTC.

This clonotype was observed a few times. This rearrangement joins TRBV6-6 to TRBJ2-7; possible D gene TRBD2, 7 bases. The CDR3 has 13 amino acids. Germline values: CDR1 MNHNY, CDR2 SVGAGI (reference sequence). V dropped 6 bases and J dropped 5 bases, with 14 bases sitting between them. DNA for the CDR3: TGTGCCAGCAGGAGGACGGGGGGCAACGAGCAGTACGTC. This codes for CASRRTGGNEQYV.

V gene TRBV4-2 combines with J gene TRBJ1-6; possible D gene TRBD1, 5 bases. Germline CDR1 is LGHNA and CDR2 is YNFKEQ. This CDR3 contains 16 residues. V lost 4 bases and J 5 bases, leaving 15 bases between the germline ends. CDR3 coding DNA: TGTGCCAGCAGCCCCTCTCCAGGGTCAGATAATTCACCCCTCCACTTT. It specifies CASSPSPGSDNSPLHF.

This clonotype came up a few times. The CDR3, as DNA: TGTGCCAGCAGTTCCCAGACAGGCAGGAACAACCTCGGGGCGAGCTACACCTTC. Its protein is CASSSQTGRNNLGASYTF. This chain connects TRBV12-3 or TRBV12-4 to TRBJ1-2; the D gene is possibly TRBD1 (6 bases). CDR3 size: 18 residues. V was shortened by 4 bases and J by 9 bases, with 30 bases between the two germline ends.

The chain recombines TRBV5-1 with TRBJ1-2; D ambiguous. The CDR3 spans 13 residues. The germline gives CDR1 SGHRS, CDR2 YFSETQ. Trimming took off 1 base at V and 4 bases at J, with 8 bases between the two ends. The CDR3 is CASSLQKAYGYTF. CDR3 DNA sequence: TGCGCCAGCAGCTTGCAGAAGGCCTATGGCTACACCTTC.

This CDR3 is CASSPFGRESGANVLTF. DNA of the CDR3: TGTGCCAGCAGCCCCTTCGGGAGGGAATCTGGGGCCAACGTCCTGACTTTC. The J gene is TRBJ2-6, the V gene TRBV7-9, with TRBD2 matching 8 bases. V was pared by 5 bases and J by 1 base, with 7 bases of the junction left unmatched. The CDR3 length is 17 residues. Per germline, CDR1 SEHNR and CDR2 FQNEAQ (reference sequence). The entire variable domain, with the rest obtained from reference TRBV7-9 and TRBJ2-6, is as follows: DTGVSQNPRHKITKRGQNVTFRCDPISEHNRLYWYRQTLGQGPEFLTYFQNEAQLEKSRLLSDRFSAERPKGSFSTLEIQRTEQGDSAMYLCASSPFGRESGANVLTFGAGSRLTVL.

The V and J genes are TRBV7-3 and TRBJ2-3, with 7 bases aligning to TRBD1. The CDR3 is made up of 15 amino acids. Germline CDR1 reads SGHTA; CDR2 reads FQGTGA. J gave up 2 bases and V 5 bases, and 7 bases lay outside the gene matches. The CDR3 nucleotides read TGTGCCAGCAGCCCCAGGGGGTCCCCCACAGATACGCAGTATTTT. Protein product: CASSPRGSPTDTQYF.

This chain uses TRBV20-1 with TRBJ1-4, with D perhaps TRBD1 (5 bases). V dropped 0 bases and J dropped 8 bases, with 10 bases sitting between them. This CDR3 contains 13 residues. CDR1 is DFQATT, CDR2 SNEGSKA, per germline (reference sequence). The CDR3 here is CSARDRAREKLFF. The CDR3 DNA reads TGCAGTGCTAGAGACAGGGCCCGGGAAAAACTGTTTTTT.

This sequence joins TRBV12-3 or TRBV12-4 and TRBJ2-1; no clear D. Trimming stripped 1 base from V and 6 bases from J, with 10 bases between. The CDR3 runs 14 residues. CDR3 protein: CASSLVPNFNEQFF. The CDR3 bases are TGTGCCAGCAGTTTAGTTCCGAACTTCAATGAGCAGTTCTTC.

This clonotype was seen repeatedly, ten times or more. The chain employs TRBV10-1 and TRBJ1-1; D not certain. The CDR3 is made up of 12 amino acids. Germline CDR1 reads WNHNN; CDR2 reads SYGVQD (reference sequence). Trimming removed 4 bases from V and 0 bases from J, with 3 bases in between. The CDR3 spells CASSGMNTEAFF. In DNA form, the CDR3 reads TGCGCCAGCAGTGGCATGAACACTGAAGCTTTCTTT.

This clonotype showed up many times. As DNA, the CDR3 is TGTGCCAGCAGTGAACCGGGAGGGCTGGGGGATGAGCAGTTCTTC. It is translated as CASSEPGGLGDEQFF. The gene calls are TRBV25-1 and TRBJ2-1, with 8 bases aligning to TRBD2. Trimming removed 2 bases from V and 8 bases from J; junction bases left unmatched: 8. CDR1 MGHDK and CDR2 SYGVNS come from the germline V gene. This CDR3 comprises 15 residues.

This clonotype was seen a handful of times. The chain joins TRBV7-2 to TRBJ1-4; 9 bases match TRBD1. The V and J ends lost 5 bases and 8 bases, in that order; junction bases with no gene match: 3. The CDR3 contains 13 residues. Germline lookup yields CDR1 SGHTA and CDR2 FQGNSA. CDR3 in amino acids: CASSRDRAEKLFF. CDR3 DNA: TGTGCCAGCAGCCGGGACAGGGCGGAAAAACTGTTTTTT.

This clonotype was detected a few times. The V call is TRBV7-2, the J call TRBJ2-5, with a weak D call TRBD2 (6 bases). The V and J ends lost 5 bases and 5 bases respectively, with 21 bases between them. The CDR3 spans 16 residues. In germline, CDR1 is SGHTA, CDR2 FQGNSA. In DNA, the CDR3 is TGTGCCAGCAGCCGAGGGGCGGGACGGACCGGGGAGACCCAGTACTTC. Translating gives CASSRGAGRTGETQYF. Based on the CDR3 plus reference TRBV7-2 and TRBJ2-5, the full variable domain is GAGVSQSPSNKVTEKGKDVELRCDPISGHTALYWYRQSLGQGLEFLIYFQGNSAPDKSGLPSDRFSAERTGGSVSTLTIQRTQQEDSAVYLCASSRGAGRTGETQYFGPGTRLLVL.

This clonotype was recorded many times. The chain has TRBV27 and TRBJ2-5; no firm D call. The CDR3 has 15 residues. V was cut by 2 bases and J by 1 base, with 11 bases left in between. Germline V CDR1 and CDR2: MNHEY, SMNVEV (reference sequence). The chain's CDR3 is CASSLTHPSQETQYF. CDR3 in DNA: TGTGCCAGCAGTTTAACACACCCCTCCCAAGAGACCCAGTACTTC.

This clonotype has ten or more counts. The rearrangement uses TRBV7-2 and TRBJ2-3; the D is unclear. This CDR3 is 16 amino acids long. Per the germline V gene, CDR1 is SGHTA and CDR2 is FQGNSA. V lost 2 bases to trimming and J lost 4 bases, with 16 bases between them. The CDR3 bases are TGTGCCAGCAGCTTATCGTTCGGATTGGTATCAGATACGCAGTATTTT. Translating it yields CASSLSFGLVSDTQYF.

This clonotype was observed a handful of times. The rearrangement joins TRBV2 to TRBJ2-1; TRBD2 aligns across 7 bases. The germline CDR1 and CDR2 sequences are SNHLY and FYNNEI. With 6 bases clipped from V and 1 base from J, the junction kept 12 bases outside the gene matches. The CDR3 runs 17 residues. In DNA form, the CDR3 reads TGTGCCAGCAGATTAGCGGGCGGGGCGTTATCCTACAATGAGCAGTTCTTC. Translating gives CASRLAGGALSYNEQFF.

The chain uses TRBV6-1 and TRBJ2-2; no definite D call. V lost 5 bases, J lost 0 bases, and 7 bases lay in between. The CDR3 runs to 14 residues. The germline CDR1 and CDR2 sequences are MNHNS and SASEGT. CDR3 nucleotides: TGTGCCAGCAGTACGGGTTCGAACACCGGGGAGCTGTTTTTT. Amino acid sequence: CASSTGSNTGELFF.

This clonotype appeared a few times. V gene TRBV7-3 combines with J gene TRBJ1-1; TRBD1 is a possible D gene (6 bases). CDR1 and CDR2 from the germline V gene are SGHTA and FQGTGA. The length of the CDR3 is 16 residues. The V gene lost 3 bases and the J gene lost 1 base, with 15 bases spanning the gap. CDR3 amino acids: CASSFTPGTQNTEAFF. CDR3 nucleotides: TGTGCCAGCAGCTTCACACCCGGGACACAGAACACTGAAGCTTTCTTT.

This chain connects TRBV7-6 to TRBJ2-1; the D is unclear. The V end was cut by 2 bases, the J end by 4 bases, with 6 bases between. Germline CDR1 and CDR2: SGHVS and FNYEAQ. The CDR3 has 13 amino acids. This CDR3 reads CASSLIPYNEQFF. Written as DNA, the CDR3 is TGTGCCAGCAGCTTAATCCCATACAATGAGCAGTTCTTC. Combining the CDR3 with reference TRBV7-6 and TRBJ2-1 gives the whole variable domain GAGVSQSPRYKVTKRGQDVALRCDPISGHVSLYWYRQALGQGPEFLTYFNYEAQQDKSGLPNDRFSAERPEGSISTLTIQRTEQRDSAMYRCASSLIPYNEQFFGPGTRLTVL.

This clonotype has at least ten counts. V and J are TRBV20-1 and TRBJ2-1; D could derive from TRBD1 or TRBD2 (6 bases each). This CDR3 contains 17 residues. V gave up 3 bases and J gave up 0 bases, with 18 bases separating them. Germline V gene sequence: CDR1 DFQATT, CDR2 SNEGSKA (reference sequence). DNA of the CDR3: TGCAGTGCTAGTCTCAAAAGAGGGGGGAGCTCCTACAATGAGCAGTTCTTC. Encoded protein: CSASLKRGGSSYNEQFF.